The 15 T cell receptor beta chains reported below all come from one sample, sequenced in a study of blood T cells in healthy people across ages. Together with a sample-barcoded 5' primer, a J-beta primer mix was included in a second PCR lasting roughly 6 to 12 cycles. TCRdb reprocessed the 5' RACE reads via MiXCR and lists one record per CDR3 protein. Found here are 1.6 million or so distinct CDR3 sequences, almost 35% of them singletons; the top ten hold around 10%. Sample: blood. These receptors were taken from a woman aged 25 to 45 in good health.

On this clonotype: This may come from a read error, since a much larger clone is one base off. The J gene is TRBJ2-1, the V gene TRBV2, with D perhaps matching TRBD2 (5 bases). The CDR3 has 12 residues. Trimming took 7 bases from V and 2 from J, leaving 6 bases between them. Germline-derived CDR1 and CDR2 are SNHLY and FYNNEI. The CDR3 is CASTGAYNEQFF. The CDR3 DNA is TGTGCCAGCACCGGGGCCTACAATGAGCAGTTCTTC. The variable domain in full, completed from reference TRBV2 and TRBJ2-1, reads EPEVTQTPSHQVTQMGQEVILRCVPISNHLYFYWYRQILGQKVEFLVSFYNNEISEKSEIFDDQFSVERPDGSNFTLKIRSTKLEDSAMYFCASTGAYNEQFFGPGTRLTVL.

V is TRBV27 and J is TRBJ2-1; no definite D call. The CDR3 sequence is 14 residues long. V lost 6 bases and J 6 bases, leaving 15 bases between the germline ends. Per germline, CDR1 MNHEY and CDR2 SMNVEV (reference sequence). In DNA form, the CDR3 reads TGTGCCAGCAGCCGAATTTCCGAGACCAATGAGCAGTTCTTC. Translation: CASSRISETNEQFF.

The V and J genes are TRBV29-1 and TRBJ1-2; 9 positions agree with TRBD1. V trimming: 7 bases; J trimming: 8 bases; junction bases outside the gene matches: 8. Germline V CDR1 and CDR2: SQVTM, ANQGSEA. The CDR3 runs to 12 residues. Written as DNA, the CDR3 is TGCAGCGGCCGGACAGGGGAAGGAGGCTACACCTTC. Translating it yields CSGRTGEGGYTF.

This clonotype was observed a handful of times. The CDR3: CASSLAGSKGWETQYF. In DNA, the CDR3 is TGTGCCAGCAGCTTAGCGGGCAGCAAAGGGTGGGAGACCCAGTACTTC. The chain recombines TRBV7-6 with TRBJ2-5, with D hard to call. CDR1 and CDR2 from the germline V gene are SGHVS and FNYEAQ. V dropped 0 bases and J dropped 5 bases, with 16 bases sitting between them. There are 16 residues in the CDR3.

V usage is TRBV19 and J usage is TRBJ2-1; TRBD1 agrees at 11 bases. The germline CDR1 and CDR2 sequences are LNHDA and SQIVND (reference sequence). CDR3 length: 17 amino acids. Trimming took 4 bases from V and 2 from J; bases not matched to a gene: 7. CDR3 in DNA: TGTGCCAGTAGTAACCATCCGGGACAGGGGGCCTACAATGAGCAGTTCTTC. It codes for CASSNHPGQGAYNEQFF.

The chain links TRBV29-1 to TRBJ1-2; TRBD1 matches at 10 bases. This CDR3 has 17 amino acids. The junction had 17 bases not matched to a gene; V was cut back by 6 bases and J by 4 bases. The germline gives CDR1 SQVTM, CDR2 ANQGSEA. The DNA for the CDR3 is TGCAGCGTCACCACGTCCCGGGACAGGGGCGACGGCTATGGCTACACCTTC. Encoded protein: CSVTTSRDRGDGYGYTF.

A few counts support this clonotype. The chain employs TRBV15 and TRBJ2-5; 9 bases fit TRBD2. CDR1 LNHNV and CDR2 YYDKDF come from the germline V gene (reference sequence). The ends lost 5 bases at V and 5 bases at J; junction bases unmatched: 12. The CDR3 is 16 residues long. CDR3 protein: CATSPEVIAGVETQYF. The CDR3 DNA reads TGTGCCACCAGCCCCGAGGTAATAGCGGGAGTTGAGACCCAGTACTTC. Variable domain in full (rest from reference TRBV15 and TRBJ2-5): DAMVIQNPRYQVTQFGKPVTLSCSQTLNHNVMYWYQQKSSQAPKLLFHYYDKDFNNEADTPDNFQSRRPNTSFCFLDIRSPGLGDTAMYLCATSPEVIAGVETQYFGPGTRLLVL.

This clonotype turned up a few times. The genes are TRBV6-1 and TRBJ2-7; D possibly uses TRBD1 or TRBD2 (5 bases each). The V end was cut by 7 bases, the J end by 4 bases, with 14 bases between. The CDR3 is 13 residues long. Germline values: CDR1 MNHNS, CDR2 SASEGT. The CDR3: CASNRDEGYEQYF. The CDR3, as DNA: TGTGCCAGCAACCGGGACGAGGGGTACGAGCAGTACTTC.

This clonotype was counted ten times or more. The CDR3 here is CASSQGRTDTQYF. In nucleotides, the CDR3 is TGCGCCAGCAGCCAAGGAAGGACAGATACGCAGTATTTT. This chain uses TRBV4-1 with TRBJ2-3; D not certain. The ends were cut back, 1 base at V and 3 bases at J, with 5 bases in the middle. Germline V gives CDR1 MGHRA, CDR2 YSYEKL. This CDR3 has 13 amino acids.

This sequence joins TRBV9 and TRBJ2-3; D is perhaps TRBD2 (6 bases). Germline V lookup: CDR1 SGDLS, CDR2 YYNGEE. Trimming stripped 0 bases from V and 0 bases from J, with 8 bases between. This CDR3 has 15 residues. In DNA, the CDR3 is TGTGCCAGCAGCGTAGTTAGCGGAAGCACAGATACGCAGTATTTT. Residues: CASSVVSGSTDTQYF.

This clonotype was recorded many times. This chain links TRBV6-1 with TRBJ1-2; 7 bases are a match to TRBD1. V was pared by 6 bases and J by 4 bases, with 8 bases of the junction left unmatched. Germline values: CDR1 MNHNS, CDR2 SASEGT. This CDR3 is 14 amino acids long. The CDR3 loop reads CASRSGQDLYGYTF. CDR3 nucleotides: TGTGCCAGCAGATCCGGACAGGACCTCTATGGCTACACCTTC.

This clonotype was picked up one time. V usage is TRBV6-1 and J usage is TRBJ2-7, with 7 bases identical to TRBD1. The junction had 9 bases not matched to a gene; V was cut back by 5 bases and J by 5 bases. Germline V gives CDR1 MNHNS, CDR2 SASEGT. The CDR3 length is 14 residues. DNA for the CDR3: TGTGCCAGCAGTTCAACAGGGGTAAGAGACGAGCAGTACTTC. Amino acids: CASSSTGVRDEQYF.

The chain recombines TRBV20-1 with TRBJ2-3; D remains unclear. CDR1 is DFQATT and CDR2 is SNEGSKA in the germline V gene (reference sequence). V lost 3 bases to trimming and J lost 3 bases, with 10 bases between them. The CDR3 length is 13 residues. The CDR3 DNA sequence: TGCAGTGCTAGTTTCCGTTTAACAGATACGCAGTATTTT. As protein: CSASFRLTDTQYF.

V is TRBV27 and J is TRBJ2-5, with TRBD1 matching over 7 bases. The end of the DNA is better explained by TRBJ2-7, so the J call may be wrong. The CDR3 totals 12 residues. Germline V gene sequence: CDR1 MNHEY, CDR2 SMNVEV (reference sequence). The CDR3: CASSYRGNEQYF. In nucleotides, the CDR3 is TGTGCCAGCAGTTACAGGGGTAACGAGCAGTACTTC.

This clonotype was recorded a few times. V gene TRBV7-9 combines with J gene TRBJ2-5; the D is unclear. Germline V gene lookup returns CDR1 SEHNR and CDR2 FQNEAQ (reference sequence). V lost 5 bases and J lost 2, with 9 bases in between. The CDR3 loop spans 13 amino acids. CDR3 residues: CASSARVQETQYF. CDR3 DNA: TGTGCCAGCAGCGCCCGAGTTCAAGAGACCCAGTACTTC.